The present entry profiles one T cell receptor beta chain with its context. This sample was included in a study of T cell changes during pregnancy in multiple sclerosis. V gave up 2 bases and J gave up 8 bases; unmatched junction bases: 5. The V gene's germline CDR1 is SGHVS and CDR2 FNYEAQ. The CDR3 extends over 15 amino acids. Produced via immunoSEQ multiplex PCR; TCRdb's table is partial and in-frame only. This repertoire shows 90,000 to 95,000 clones, approximately 90% found once; its top ten account for about 0.91%. The input for sequencing was peripheral blood, taken before pregnancy. The chain carries TRBV7-6 and TRBJ1-6, with TRBD1 identical over 8 bases. This clonotype was sampled from a female donor with multiple sclerosis, enrolled in a pregnancy study. The CDR3 bases are TGTGCCAGCAGCTTAAGTTCAGGGGGCTATTCACCCCTCCACTTT. It codes for CASSLSSGGYSPLHF.